The clone carrying this T cell receptor beta chain was recorded many times. There are 15 residues in the CDR3. Between the trimmed V and J ends, which lost 7 bases and 7 bases, there was a span of 19 bases. Germline-derived CDR1 and CDR2 are SNHLY and FYNNEI. These data belong to a study of T cells in Graves' hyperthyroidism and ophthalmopathy. Study in general: The initial diagnosis was the point when peripheral blood was collected, ahead of any treatment.

The study defined stable Graves' hyperthyroidism as no ophthalmopathy progression within 18 months. Criteria for exclusion of patients were uncontrolled infection, other autoimmune disease, pregnancy or lactation. Thyroid ultrasound and orbital computed tomography, with clinical symptoms and serum thyroxine and TRAb, informed diagnoses. Regions amplified from RNA transcripts were the TCR beta CDR3 regions. HTBI primers drove first-round RT-PCR of the TCR CDR3. MiXCR, applied by TCRdb to the multiplex PCR reads, yields one record per CDR3 protein. The repertoire has approximately 480,000 distinct CDR3 sequences, less than 25% of them found once; the top ten carry about 26%.

The chain uses TRBV2 and TRBJ2-2, with a tentative D call TRBD1 (8 bases). This sequence originates from a man between 18 and 35 years old with Graves' hyperthyroidism. Sequencing input: blood. CDR3 in DNA: TGTGCCAGCACTGACCAGACAGGGGAGGGCGGGGAGCTGTTTTTT. Protein: CASTDQTGEGGELFF.